The source of this T cell receptor beta chain is a study of T cell responses to AZD1222 COVID-19 vaccine (dated by TCRdb to 2020 to 2023). Regarding the research as a whole: Because spike-specific TCR depth and breadth did not differ between the two schedules, AZD1222 recipients who got a second dose at roughly 4 weeks were pooled with those who got a second dose at roughly 12 weeks. TCR sequencing was performed for fewer than 250 trial participants, of whom some 200 were given two doses of AZD1222 and around 25 were given two doses of MenACWY control vaccine. Trial participants were enrolled by age into 18-55, 56-69 and 70-plus year subgroups, with roughly 150, 30 and 60 TCR-sequenced participants respectively.

The time point label on this specimen signifies: baseline before first vaccination. Samples from vaccinated people were obtained from the UK trials COV001 and COV002, which included a single-blind randomized controlled phase 2/3 trial of AZD1222 (ChAdOx1 nCoV-19) in healthy adults. For TCRbeta chain sequencing, PBMC samples were collected from trial participants at day 0 and at day 28 after the second dose. From a lookup of the germline V gene (reference sequence), CDR1 and CDR2 are LNHDA and SQIVND. V is cut back by 5 bases and J by 2 bases, with 6 bases in the junction unmatched. CDR3 length: 15 amino acids, cysteine to phenylalanine. Just CDR3 DNA is preserved here, 45 bases in frame from base 1. Results the study describes overall, beyond this receptor: No day 14 peak-response samples were available, so repertoires were characterized only after the peak T cell response. Epitopes outside the regions mutated in the B.1.351 and B.1.1.7 variants were reportedly recognized by nearly half of the unique spike-specific TCRs. Only a handful of AZD1222 recipients were SARS-CoV-2 seropositive at baseline, limiting conclusions about previously exposed vaccinees. A significant rise in spike-specific TCR breadth and depth was observed after two AZD1222 doses relative to day 0 and relative to MenACWY recipients. Participants were mostly white British, with more females than males. The authors suggested clonal diversity may have been underestimated. In the small 56-69-year group, the increase in depth fell short of significance, most likely because of low power. The vaccine-associated CD4 TCRs covered the entire spike protein, and the dominant responses fell in regions 160-218 and 743-854.

The CDR3 regions of human TCRbeta chains were analyzed by immunosequencing. From the authors' description of their analysis: Repertoire TCRs were matched against a reference library of SARS-CoV-2-specific TCRs generated with the MIRA antigen-specificity platform. Breadth was defined as the fraction of unique TCRs that were SARS-CoV-2-associated. Depth was defined as the fraction of total T cells that were SARS-CoV-2-associated. Each spike-specific TCR was assigned to its reactive spike region and to a CD4 or CD8 class using the MIRA data. Log10-transformed breadth and depth values were compared by one-way ANOVA with Sidak's multiple comparisons tests. This immuneACCESS table, as held by TCRdb, lists in-frame sequences with V and J called but not all clones. Of the missing ones, under half trace to an unresolved V gene in checked studies; the others have no known cause. The V and J calls and clone size were taken over from that table, and D and trimming were inferred from the DNA. The sample has roughly 120,000 clones on record, around 90% of them singletons. The ten biggest clones cover approximately 3% of the sample.

This clone was seen a few times. Its target antigen remains unknown. No quality values exist for individual bases; no much larger clone is one base distant. Here the chain combines TRBV19 and TRBJ2-7; 10 bases in between match TRBD2. The receptor comes from an adult in good health. The specimen was peripheral blood, collected on day 0 of AZD1222 vaccination. The nucleotides read TGTGCCAGTAGTCCCCAAGCGGGAGGGCCCTACGAGCAGTACTTC. Translated, it reads CASSPQAGGPYEQYF.